The present T cell receptor beta chain was sequenced within a study of cytomegalovirus exposure and HLA in healthy donors. Study-level points and caveats: V- and J-gene trimming in TCR beta was tied to a missense DCLRE1C variant by an analysis performed later. Cytomegalovirus-associated TCR beta chains were listed, numbering roughly 150.

About this clone: The antigen remains unidentified.

V was trimmed by 2 bases and J by 2 bases, leaving 7 bases between them. From germline, CDR1 is MNHEY and CDR2 SVGAGI. The CDR3 runs 14 residues. This PCR relied on a set of 60 Vbeta primers and 13 Jbeta primers. The table came from immunoSEQ multiplex PCR; TCRdb's copy has only in-frame clones and leaves some out. Of some 130,000 clones in the sample, approximately 80% were seen once. The V call is TRBV6-5, the J call TRBJ2-1; tentative D call: TRBD1 (6 bases). Sequenced: PBMCs. This TCR was sampled from a male donor in good health and CMV-seronegative. For the CDR3, the DNA is TGTGCCAGCAGTTACGGACAGACCTACAATGAGCAGTTCTTC. Translated: CASSYGQTYNEQFF.